This paragraph reports one TCR beta chain. What it recognizes is unknown. The sample is drawn from a study of cytomegalovirus exposure and HLA in healthy donors. General observations from the study: Information on immune exposure was restricted to one variable (CMV serostatus). Previously analyzed data showed that most TCR beta V segments were productive at a frequency of about 87% or about 30%. Sequencing had likely introduced a cluster of highly shared sequence variants as an artifact.

The PCR was carried out with 60 Vbeta primers and 13 Jbeta primers. Original data processing: A follow-up analysis tallied tens of millions of unique TCR beta chains, about 11 million shared. Sequencing was performed with immunoSEQ multiplex PCR; in TCRdb, only in-frame clones are kept and a portion is missing. That table gives V, J and clone size, and the DNA gave D and trimming. The table records 100,000 to 150,000 clones, roughly three quarters of them present only once. CDR1 MGHDK and CDR2 SYGVNS come from the germline V gene. Trimming took off 0 bases at V and 2 bases at J, with 8 bases between the two ends. CDR3 size: 16 residues.

This receptor was identified in a woman aged 30 to 39 in good health and CMV-seronegative. The specimen sequenced was PBMCs. V is TRBV25-1 and J is TRBJ2-6; tentative D call: TRBD1 (6 bases). CDR3 bases: TGTGCCAGCAGTGAATATGGGGGCGCTGGGGCCAACGTCCTGACTTTC. Translation gives CASSEYGGAGANVLTF.